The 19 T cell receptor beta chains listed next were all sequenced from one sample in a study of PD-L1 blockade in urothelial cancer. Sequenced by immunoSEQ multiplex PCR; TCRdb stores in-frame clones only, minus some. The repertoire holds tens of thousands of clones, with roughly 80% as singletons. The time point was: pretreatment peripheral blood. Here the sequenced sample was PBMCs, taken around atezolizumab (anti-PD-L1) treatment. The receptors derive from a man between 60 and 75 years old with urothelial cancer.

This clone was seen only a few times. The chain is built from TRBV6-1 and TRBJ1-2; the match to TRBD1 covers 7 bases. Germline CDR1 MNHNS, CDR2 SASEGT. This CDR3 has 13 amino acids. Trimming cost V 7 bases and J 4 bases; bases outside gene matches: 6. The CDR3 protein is CASKTGWVYGYTF. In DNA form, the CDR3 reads TGTGCCAGCAAGACAGGGTGGGTCTATGGCTACACCTTC.

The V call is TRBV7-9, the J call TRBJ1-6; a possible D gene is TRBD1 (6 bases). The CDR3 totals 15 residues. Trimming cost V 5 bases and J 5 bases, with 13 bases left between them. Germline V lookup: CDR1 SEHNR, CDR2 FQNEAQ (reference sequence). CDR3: CASSTGDTDNSPLHF. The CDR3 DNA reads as TGTGCCAGCAGCACCGGGGACACTGATAATTCACCCCTCCACTTT.

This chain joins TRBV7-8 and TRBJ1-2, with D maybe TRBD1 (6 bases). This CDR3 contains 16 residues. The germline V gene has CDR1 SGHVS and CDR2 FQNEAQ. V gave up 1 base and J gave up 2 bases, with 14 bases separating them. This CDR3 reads CASSLGSTGRNYGYTF. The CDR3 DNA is TGTGCCAGCAGCTTAGGATCTACAGGGCGGAACTATGGCTACACCTTC.

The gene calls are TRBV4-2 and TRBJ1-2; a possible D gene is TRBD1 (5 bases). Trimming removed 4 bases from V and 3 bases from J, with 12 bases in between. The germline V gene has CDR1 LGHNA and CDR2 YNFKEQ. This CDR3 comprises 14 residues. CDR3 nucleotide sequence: TGTGCCAGCAGCCTCGGACAAGGAGACTATGGCTACACCTTC. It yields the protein CASSLGQGDYGYTF.

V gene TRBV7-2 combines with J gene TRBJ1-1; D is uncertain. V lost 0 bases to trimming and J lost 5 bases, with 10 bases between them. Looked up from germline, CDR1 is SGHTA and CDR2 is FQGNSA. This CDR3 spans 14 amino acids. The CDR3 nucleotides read TGTGCCAGCAGCTTAGCAACCGGGGTAACTGAAGCTTTCTTT. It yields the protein CASSLATGVTEAFF.

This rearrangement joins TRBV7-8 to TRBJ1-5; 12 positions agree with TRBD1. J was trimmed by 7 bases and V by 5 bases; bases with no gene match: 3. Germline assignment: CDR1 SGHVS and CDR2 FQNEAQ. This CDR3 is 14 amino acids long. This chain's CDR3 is CASSTGTGGQPQHF. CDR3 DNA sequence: TGTGCCAGCAGCACGGGGACAGGGGGCCAGCCCCAGCATTTT.

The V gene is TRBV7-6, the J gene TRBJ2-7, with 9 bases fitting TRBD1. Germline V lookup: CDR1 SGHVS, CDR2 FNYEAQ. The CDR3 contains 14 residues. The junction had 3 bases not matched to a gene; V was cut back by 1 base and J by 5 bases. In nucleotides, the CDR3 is TGTGCCAGCAGCTTAGGGGACAGGGCCCACGAGCAGTACTTC. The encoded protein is CASSLGDRAHEQYF.

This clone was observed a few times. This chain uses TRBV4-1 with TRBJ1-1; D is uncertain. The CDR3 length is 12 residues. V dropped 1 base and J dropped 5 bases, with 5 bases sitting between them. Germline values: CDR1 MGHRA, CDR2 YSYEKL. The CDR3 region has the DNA TGCGCCAGCAGCCAAGTCTCGACTGAAGCTTTCTTT. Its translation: CASSQVSTEAFF.

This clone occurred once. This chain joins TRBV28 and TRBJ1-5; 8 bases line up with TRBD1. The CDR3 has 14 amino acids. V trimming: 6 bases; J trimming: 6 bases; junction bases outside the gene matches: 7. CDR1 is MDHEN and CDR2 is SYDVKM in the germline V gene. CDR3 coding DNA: TGTGCCAGCAGCAGTAGGGACAGGCCTCAGCCCCAGCATTTT. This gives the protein CASSSRDRPQPQHF. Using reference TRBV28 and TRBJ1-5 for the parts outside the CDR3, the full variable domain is DVKVTQSSRYLVKRTGEKVFLECVQDMDHENMFWYRQDPGLGLRLIYFSYDVKMKEKGDIPEGYSVSREKKERFSLILESASTNQTSMYLCASSSRDRPQPQHFGDGTRLSIL.

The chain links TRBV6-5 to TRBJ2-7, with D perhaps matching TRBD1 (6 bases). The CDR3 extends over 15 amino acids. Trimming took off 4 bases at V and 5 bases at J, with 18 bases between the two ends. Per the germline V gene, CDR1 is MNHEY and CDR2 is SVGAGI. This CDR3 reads CASSSPYRVQHEQYF. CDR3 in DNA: TGTGCCAGCAGTTCGCCCTACAGGGTTCAACACGAGCAGTACTTC.

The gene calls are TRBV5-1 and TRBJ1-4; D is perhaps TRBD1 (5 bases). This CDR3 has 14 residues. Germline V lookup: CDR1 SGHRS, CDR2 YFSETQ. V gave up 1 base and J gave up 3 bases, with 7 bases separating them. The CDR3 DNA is TGCGCCAGCAGCTTGCGGGGGTCTAATGAAAAACTGTTTTTT. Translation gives CASSLRGSNEKLFF.

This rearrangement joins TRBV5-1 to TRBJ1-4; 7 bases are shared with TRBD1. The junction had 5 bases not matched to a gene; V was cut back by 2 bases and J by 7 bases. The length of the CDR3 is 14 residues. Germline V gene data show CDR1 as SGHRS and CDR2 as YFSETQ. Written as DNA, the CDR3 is TGCGCCAGCAGCTTAGGGGACAGCCTTGAAAAACTGTTTTTT. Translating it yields CASSLGDSLEKLFF.

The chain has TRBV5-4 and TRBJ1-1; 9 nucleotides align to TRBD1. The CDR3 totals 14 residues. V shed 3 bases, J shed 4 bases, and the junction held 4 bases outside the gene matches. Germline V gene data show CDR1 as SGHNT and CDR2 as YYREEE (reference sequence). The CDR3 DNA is TGTGCCAGCAGCTGGGACAGGGTCAGCACTGAAGCTTTCTTT. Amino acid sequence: CASSWDRVSTEAFF.

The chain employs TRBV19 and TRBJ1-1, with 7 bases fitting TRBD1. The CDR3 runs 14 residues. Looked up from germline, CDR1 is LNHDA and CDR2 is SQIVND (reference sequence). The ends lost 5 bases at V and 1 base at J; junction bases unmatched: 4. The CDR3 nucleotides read TGTGCCAGTAGTCCCGGACAGGCGAACACTGAAGCTTTCTTT. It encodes CASSPGQANTEAFF. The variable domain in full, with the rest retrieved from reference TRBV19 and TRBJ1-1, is DGGITQSPKYLFRKEGQNVTLSCEQNLNHDAMYWYRQDPGQGLRLIYYSQIVNDFQKGDIAEGYSVSREKKESFPLTVTSAQKNPTAFYLCASSPGQANTEAFFGQGTRLTVV.

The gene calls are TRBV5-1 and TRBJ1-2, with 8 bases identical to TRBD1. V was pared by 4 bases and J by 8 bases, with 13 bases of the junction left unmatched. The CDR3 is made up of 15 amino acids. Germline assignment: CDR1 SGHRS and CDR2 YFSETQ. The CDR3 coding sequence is TGCGCCAGCAGCCCGAACGGACAGGGTCCCCTGGGCTACACCTTC. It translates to CASSPNGQGPLGYTF.

The chain's CDR3 is CASSPPPLAGQRNEQYF. The CDR3 DNA reads as TGTGCCAGCAGCCCACCCCCCCTAGCGGGGCAAAGGAACGAGCAGTACTTC. The chain carries TRBV5-6 and TRBJ2-7, with 9 bases fitting TRBD2. V lost 4 bases, J lost 5 bases, and 16 bases stayed unmatched. In germline, CDR1 is SGHDT, CDR2 YYEEEE. The CDR3 covers 17 residues.

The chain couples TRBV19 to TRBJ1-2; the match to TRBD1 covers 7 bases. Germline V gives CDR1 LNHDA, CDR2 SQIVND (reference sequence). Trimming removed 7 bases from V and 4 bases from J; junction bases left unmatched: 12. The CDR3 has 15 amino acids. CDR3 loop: CASTEDRRLTYGYTF. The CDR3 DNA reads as TGTGCCAGTACCGAGGACAGGCGACTAACCTATGGCTACACCTTC. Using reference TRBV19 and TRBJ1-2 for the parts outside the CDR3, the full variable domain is DGGITQSPKYLFRKEGQNVTLSCEQNLNHDAMYWYRQDPGQGLRLIYYSQIVNDFQKGDIAEGYSVSREKKESFPLTVTSAQKNPTAFYLCASTEDRRLTYGYTFGSGTRLTVV.

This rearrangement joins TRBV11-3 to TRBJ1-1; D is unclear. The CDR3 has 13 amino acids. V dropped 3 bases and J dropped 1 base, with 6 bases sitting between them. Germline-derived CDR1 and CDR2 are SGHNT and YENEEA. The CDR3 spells CASSLTQNTEAFF. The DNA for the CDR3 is TGTGCCAGCAGCTTGACACAGAACACTGAAGCTTTCTTT.

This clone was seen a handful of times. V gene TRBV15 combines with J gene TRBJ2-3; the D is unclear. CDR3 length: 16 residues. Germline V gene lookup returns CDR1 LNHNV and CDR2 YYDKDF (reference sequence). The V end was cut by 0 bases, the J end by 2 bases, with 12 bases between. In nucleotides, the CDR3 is TGTGCCACCAGCAGAGACGGTATGAAGAACACAGATACGCAGTATTTT. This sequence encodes CATSRDGMKNTDTQYF.